The rows below give T cell receptor beta chains drawn from one sample of a study of Graves' ophthalmopathy and Graves' hyperthyroidism. TCRdb analysed the multiplex PCR reads with MiXCR anew, one entry per CDR3 protein. The table has approximately 160,000 distinct CDR3 sequences, 37% seen once. The sequencing input was peripheral blood. These receptors were taken from a middle-aged woman with Graves' ophthalmopathy. Both conserved end residues are part of each CDR3. A D gene is named only where the DNA matches it firmly. Part of the rows lack a size; the others show once, few, many or a class for expanded clones.

clone size: many
J gene: TRBJ2-5
D gene: NA
V gene: TRBV2
CDR3 DNA: TGTGCCAGCAGTGAAGCGATGGGGATCCAAGAGACCCAGTACTTC
CDR3 protein: CASSEAMGIQETQYF

clone size: many
J gene: TRBJ1-1
D gene: NA
V gene: TRBV11-1
CDR3 DNA: TGTGCCAGCAGCCTTCGGGACATTGACACTGAAGCTTTCTTT
CDR3 protein: CASSLRDIDTEAFF

clone size: NA
J gene: TRBJ1-1
D gene: NA
V gene: TRBV12-3/TRBV12-4
CDR3 DNA: TGTGCCAGCAGTTTATGGCTGGGGACTGAAGCTTTCTTT
CDR3 protein: CASSLWLGTEAFF

clone size: NA
J gene: TRBJ1-2
D gene: TRBD1
V gene: TRBV29-1
CDR3 DNA: TGCAGCGTTGTGACAGGGGCTAACTATGGCTACACCTTC
CDR3 protein: CSVVTGANYGYTF

clone size: once
J gene: TRBJ1-1
D gene: NA
V gene: TRBV7-9
CDR3 DNA: TGTGCCAGCAGCTCCCTGCGGGGCACTGAAGCTTTCTTT
CDR3 protein: CASSSLRGTEAFF

clone size: many
J gene: TRBJ1-1
D gene: TRBD1
V gene: TRBV19
CDR3 DNA: TGTGCCAGTAGTGTAAAGGGACAGGTTGGTTTTGAAGCTTTCTTT
CDR3 protein: CASSVKGQVGFEAFF

clone size: NA
J gene: TRBJ2-7
D gene: TRBD2
V gene: TRBV24-1
CDR3 DNA: TGTGCCACCAGTGAAGCGGGAGTTTTGGAGCAGTACTTC
CDR3 protein: CATSEAGVLEQYF

clone size: many
J gene: TRBJ1-2
D gene: NA
V gene: TRBV19
CDR3 DNA: TGTGCCAGTAGTATTCGGGGGACCTATGGCTACACCTTC
CDR3 protein: CASSIRGTYGYTF

clone size: few
J gene: TRBJ1-1
D gene: NA
V gene: TRBV6-5
CDR3 DNA: TGTGCCAGCAGTTATCTCAGACTCAGGAACACTGAAGCTTTCTTT
CDR3 protein: CASSYLRLRNTEAFF

clone size: NA
J gene: TRBJ2-7
D gene: TRBD2
V gene: TRBV20-1
CDR3 DNA: TGCAGTGCTAGAGACGCCGGGACTAGCCCCCTCTCTGGTCGGTTCGAGCAGTACTTC
CDR3 protein: CSARDAGTSPLSGRFEQYF